Below are 2 T cell receptor beta chains sequenced from a single sample in a study of control samples from healthy donors and cancer patients. Only in-frame clones appear in the TCRdb table, and some are missing; sequencing was by immunoSEQ multiplex PCR. The sample holds 150,000 to 200,000 clones, 90% seen once. The sequenced material came from blood. Every receptor here comes from a woman between 45 and 65 years old in good health.

This clone was seen a handful of times. The V call is TRBV7-9, the J call TRBJ1-3; D unclear. The germline V and J ends were trimmed by 3 bases and 0 bases, with 9 bases remaining between them. The germline V gene has CDR1 SEHNR and CDR2 FQNEAQ (reference sequence). The CDR3 totals 15 residues. The CDR3 loop reads CASSFSVRSGNTIYF. The CDR3 DNA reads TGTGCCAGCAGCTTTAGTGTCCGCTCTGGAAACACCATATATTTT.

The rearrangement links TRBV24-1 to TRBJ2-7; D not certain. The CDR3 runs to 11 residues. Germline CDR1 is KGHDR and CDR2 is SFDVKD. Trimming took off 3 bases at V and 9 bases at J, with 8 bases between the two ends. CDR3 DNA sequence: TGTGCCACCAGTGATCAGGCTGGGCAGTACTTC. Its translation is CATSDQAGQYF.